The 8 T cell receptor beta chains in this list originate from one sample, sequenced in a study of cytomegalovirus exposure and HLA in healthy donors. The primer mix had 60 Vbeta and 13 Jbeta primers. TCRdb's table, derived via immunoSEQ multiplex PCR, lists solely in-frame clones and lacks some. In all, the sample yields about 160,000 clones. The sequencing sample was made of PBMCs. Source of these receptors: a man aged 25-40 years in good health and CMV-seronegative.

The CDR3 sequence is CSVAYTGNTIYF. Here the CDR3 DNA reads TGCAGCGTTGCCTATACTGGAAACACCATATATTTT. This chain links TRBV29-1 with TRBJ1-3; D ambiguous. The CDR3 covers 12 residues. V gave up 4 bases and J gave up 2 bases, with 6 bases separating them. Germline values: CDR1 SQVTM, CDR2 ANQGSEA.

The chain recombines TRBV2 with TRBJ2-1; TRBD2 aligns across 13 bases. Germline V gene lookup returns CDR1 SNHLY and CDR2 FYNNEI. The CDR3 runs 15 residues. V gave up 4 bases and J gave up 10 bases; unmatched junction bases: 7. The CDR3 DNA follows: TGTGCCAGCAGTGCCGGACTAGCGGGAGCAGGCGAGCAGTTCTTC. Protein sequence: CASSAGLAGAGEQFF. The variable domain in full, completed from reference TRBV2 and TRBJ2-1, reads EPEVTQTPSHQVTQMGQEVILRCVPISNHLYFYWYRQILGQKVEFLVSFYNNEISEKSEIFDDQFSVERPDGSNFTLKIRSTKLEDSAMYFCASSAGLAGAGEQFFGPGTRLTVL.

The chain employs TRBV6-5 and TRBJ2-3, with 10 bases that match TRBD2. The junction had 7 bases not matched to a gene; V was cut back by 5 bases and J by 5 bases. The CDR3 loop spans 15 amino acids. Germline assignment: CDR1 MNHEY and CDR2 SVGAGI. The CDR3 bases are TGTGCCAGCAGTATGAAGGGACTAGCGATAGATACGCAGTATTTT. Protein product: CASSMKGLAIDTQYF.

The chain combines TRBV19 with TRBJ1-2; D is unclear. V gave up 3 bases and J gave up 8 bases, with 13 bases separating them. CDR3 size: 13 residues. Germline V gene sequence: CDR1 LNHDA, CDR2 SQIVND (reference sequence). In DNA, the CDR3 is TGTGCCAGTAGTATGAGGGTGGCGGAGGGCTACACCTTC. Translating gives CASSMRVAEGYTF.

The chain carries TRBV9 and TRBJ1-2, with TRBD1 matching over 7 bases. Germline CDR1 and CDR2: SGDLS and YYNGEE. This CDR3 contains 15 residues. Germline trimming cut 0 bases from V and 6 bases from J; bases unmatched to any gene: 8. The CDR3 sequence: CASSVGFRGQDGYTF. CDR3 in DNA: TGTGCCAGCAGCGTAGGTTTTAGGGGGCAAGATGGCTACACCTTC.

This chain links TRBV6-1 with TRBJ2-1; D is possibly TRBD1 (5 bases). Germline V gene lookup returns CDR1 MNHNS and CDR2 SASEGT. The CDR3 has 16 residues. The V end was cut by 3 bases, the J end by 4 bases, with 16 bases between. The CDR3 sequence: CASSDIPRVLYNEQFF. The CDR3 region has the DNA TGTGCCAGCAGTGACATCCCCAGGGTGTTATACAATGAGCAGTTCTTC.

The chain uses TRBV4-1 and TRBJ1-1, with a possible D match to TRBD1 (6 bases). Trimming shortened V by 4 bases and J by 2 bases, and 17 bases separated the two germline ends. The CDR3 length is 16 residues. Germline CDR1 is MGHRA and CDR2 is YSYEKL. DNA of the CDR3: TGCGCCAGCAGCCCCCACACGGGGGGGGCTAACACTGAAGCTTTCTTT. Encoded protein: CASSPHTGGANTEAFF.

The CDR3, as DNA: TGTGCCAGCAGCAGACAGGGTTTAACTAATGAAAAACTGTTTTTT. Translating it yields CASSRQGLTNEKLFF. The genes are TRBV5-8 and TRBJ1-4; 7 bases line up with TRBD1. Germline assignment: CDR1 SGHTS and CDR2 YDEGEE. The J segment lost 1 base and the V segment lost 4 bases, leaving 4 bases of the junction unmatched. This CDR3 contains 15 residues. Based on the CDR3 plus reference TRBV5-8 and TRBJ1-4, the full variable domain is EAGVTQSPTHLIKTRGQQATLRCSPISGHTSVYWYQQALGLGLQFLLWYDEGEERNRGNFPPRFSGRQFPNYSSELNVNALELEDSALYLCASSRQGLTNEKLFFGSGTQLSVL.